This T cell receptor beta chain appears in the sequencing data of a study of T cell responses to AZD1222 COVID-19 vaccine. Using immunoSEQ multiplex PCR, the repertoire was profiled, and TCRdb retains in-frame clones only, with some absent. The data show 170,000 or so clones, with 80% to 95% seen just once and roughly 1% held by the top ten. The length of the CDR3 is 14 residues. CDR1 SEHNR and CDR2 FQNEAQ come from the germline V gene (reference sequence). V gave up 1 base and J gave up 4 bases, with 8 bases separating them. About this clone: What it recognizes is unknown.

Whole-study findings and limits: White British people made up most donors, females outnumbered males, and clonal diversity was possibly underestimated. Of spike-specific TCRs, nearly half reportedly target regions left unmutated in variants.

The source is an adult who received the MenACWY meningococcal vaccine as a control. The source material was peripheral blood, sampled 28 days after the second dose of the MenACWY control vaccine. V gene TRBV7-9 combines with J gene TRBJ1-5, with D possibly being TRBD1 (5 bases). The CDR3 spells CASSLGTLNQPQHF. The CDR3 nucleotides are TGTGCCAGCAGCTTAGGGACACTAAATCAGCCCCAGCATTTT. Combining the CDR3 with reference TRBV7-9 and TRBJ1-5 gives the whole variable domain DTGVSQNPRHKITKRGQNVTFRCDPISEHNRLYWYRQTLGQGPEFLTYFQNEAQLEKSRLLSDRFSAERPKGSFSTLEIQRTEQGDSAMYLCASSLGTLNQPQHFGDGTRLSIL.